This T cell receptor beta chain is from a study of blood T cell repertoires in COVID-19. Across the whole study: Italy, Spain and the United States were the sources of the convalescent and acute COVID-19 samples.

There are 17 residues in the CDR3. V lost 1 base, J lost 2 bases, and 16 bases lay in between. From germline, CDR1 is LGHNA and CDR2 YNFKEQ. Study processing details: It was from reference gene primer amplification that nucleated cell counts were estimated. Generated by immunoSEQ multiplex PCR, the TCRdb table keeps only in-frame clones and is missing some. V and J calls and clone size come straight from that table; D and trimming were deduced from the DNA. The sample lists more than 130,000 clones, approximately 84% seen once, with approximately 9.5% in the top ten. Input material: peripheral blood. This chain connects TRBV4-2 to TRBJ2-3, with D perhaps matching TRBD2 (6 bases). This TCR was recovered from a woman of 80 years or more in a cohort sampled during active or convalescent COVID-19. CDR3 bases: TGTGCCAGCAGCCAAGTCGTTGGAGGGGATCTCACAGATACGCAGTATTTT. Its translation: CASSQVVGGDLTDTQYF.